The entry below describes one T cell receptor (beta chain). The sample is drawn from a study of blood T cell repertoires in COVID-19. CDR3 length equals 14 residues. The germline V gene encodes CDR1 SGHRS and CDR2 YFSETQ. Trimming at V came to 4 bases and at J to 3 bases, leaving 3 bases not matched to a gene. Produced via immunoSEQ multiplex PCR; TCRdb's table is partial and in-frame only. The profile covers approximately 350,000 clones, with 87% appearing a single time and around 3% taken by the ten largest. The TCR comes from a woman aged 25 to 39 who had recovered from COVID-19. This chain links TRBV5-1 with TRBJ1-2; 10 bases match TRBD1. The specimen sequenced was PBMCs or T cells enriched from blood (not recorded which). CDR3 amino acids: CASSPGTGDYGYTF. The CDR3 DNA sequence: TGCGCCAGCAGCCCAGGGACAGGGGACTATGGCTACACCTTC.